This TCR beta chain was observed in a study of blood T cell repertoires in COVID-19. Turning to the study itself: Sample material is recorded as cDNA or gDNA derived from T cells, B-cell-depleted T cells, or PBMCs.

Authors' data handling: How many nucleated cells were present was estimated from reference gene primer amplification. Profiling relied on immunoSEQ multiplex PCR, and the TCRdb table lists in-frame clones only, not all of them. That table is the source of V, J and clone size, and D and trimming were worked out from the DNA. The data contain about 110,000 clones, approximately 82% of them seen just once; the ten biggest clones take up 15% to 20%. As for this clone: At one of its ends the junction is not consistent with the germline gene, which may arise from a read error.

Germline assignment: CDR1 MDHEN and CDR2 SYDVKM. The CDR3 extends over 13 amino acids. V usage is TRBV28 and J usage is TRBJ2-7; 11 bases fit TRBD2. This TCR was sampled from a woman aged 55-75 years with acute or convalescent COVID-19. The sequenced material came from peripheral blood. In nucleotides, the CDR3 is TGTGCCAGCAGCCCAACCCTCCTAGCGGGGGGTGACTTC. Translated, it gives CASSPTLLAGGDF.